The rows below give T cell receptor beta chains drawn from one sample of a study of blood T cell repertoires in COVID-19. Using immunoSEQ multiplex PCR, the repertoire was profiled, and TCRdb retains in-frame clones only, with some absent. The data contain hundreds of thousands of clones, 75% to 90% of them singletons. The specimen was PBMCs or T cells enriched from blood (not recorded which). These receptors were obtained from a man younger than 30 who had recovered from COVID-19. The conserved cysteine and the conserved F or W are not part of the CDR3 here. The order of the fields is CDR3 length, V gene, CDR3 protein.

cdr3_length: 12; v_call: TRBV19; cdr3_aa: ASSIGPGAREQF
cdr3_length: 13; v_call: TRBV5-6; cdr3_aa: ASSTEKAGQTEAF
cdr3_length: 12; v_call: TRBV14; cdr3_aa: ASSQDSGQYGYT
cdr3_length: 12; v_call: TRBV10-3; cdr3_aa: AISARPGQETQY
cdr3_length: 13; v_call: TRBV5-1; cdr3_aa: ASSPSAGLNEKLF
cdr3_length: 12; v_call: TRBV9; cdr3_aa: ASSVDVGTYGYT
cdr3_length: 15; v_call: TRBV5-1; cdr3_aa: ASSLVKTGGSTDTQY
cdr3_length: 13; v_call: TRBV4-3; cdr3_aa: ASSQDKGPDTEAF
cdr3_length: 11; v_call: TRBV25-1; cdr3_aa: ASTTGTSYEQY
cdr3_length: 14; v_call: TRBV7-3; cdr3_aa: ASSPAGGASYNEQF
cdr3_length: 13; v_call: TRBV19; cdr3_aa: ASSPQGNRGSPLH
cdr3_length: 12; v_call: TRBV10-1; cdr3_aa: ASSMAGPLETQY
cdr3_length: 11; v_call: TRBV13; cdr3_aa: ASSPPGQGTQY
cdr3_length: 14; v_call: TRBV25-1; cdr3_aa: ASSEYIPGLSEKLF
cdr3_length: 12; v_call: TRBV5-1; cdr3_aa: ASSPGGPTGELF
cdr3_length: 10; v_call: TRBV19; cdr3_aa: ASRHRGDGYT
cdr3_length: 13; v_call: TRBV2; cdr3_aa: ATPPNGLALGGQY
cdr3_length: 11; v_call: TRBV29-1; cdr3_aa: SVEDPSSYEQY
cdr3_length: 13; v_call: TRBV5-8; cdr3_aa: ASSVNRVTGNTIY
cdr3_length: 15; v_call: TRBV4-3; cdr3_aa: ASSQDLSSGDTDTQY
cdr3_length: 9; v_call: TRBV7-9; cdr3_aa: ASSFIETQY
cdr3_length: 13; v_call: TRBV24-1; cdr3_aa: ATRTGLAVTDTQY
cdr3_length: 13; v_call: TRBV25-1; cdr3_aa: ASSFSGGSGNTIY
cdr3_length: 16; v_call: TRBV15; cdr3_aa: ATSRDTGEGLSNQPQH
cdr3_length: 15; v_call: TRBV4-3; cdr3_aa: ASSQDGGALGTDTQY
cdr3_length: 12; v_call: TRBV6-6; cdr3_aa: ASSATGGEDGYT
cdr3_length: 11; v_call: TRBV5-5; cdr3_aa: ASRTGDGQPQH
cdr3_length: 14; v_call: TRBV7-8; cdr3_aa: ASSQTAEAPRETQY
cdr3_length: 12; v_call: TRBV28; cdr3_aa: ASSFTDSNQPQH
cdr3_length: 14; v_call: TRBV19; cdr3_aa: ASTLGTGYSNQPQH
cdr3_length: 14; v_call: TRBV2; cdr3_aa: ASSRSGGASRDTQY
cdr3_length: 14; v_call: TRBV28; cdr3_aa: ASSFSTSRIQETQY
cdr3_length: 14; v_call: TRBV2; cdr3_aa: ASSGGWASGSYEQY
cdr3_length: 12; v_call: TRBV18; cdr3_aa: ASSPSGQGFGYT
cdr3_length: 13; v_call: TRBV7-8; cdr3_aa: ASSFYREYEEKLF
cdr3_length: 14; v_call: TRBV28; cdr3_aa: ASSQDRSSRNQPQH
cdr3_length: 13; v_call: TRBV5-4; cdr3_aa: ASSYPGTATYEQY
cdr3_length: 14; v_call: TRBV5-1; cdr3_aa: ASSSRLAGLQETQY
cdr3_length: 17; v_call: TRBV4-2; cdr3_aa: ASSQDSNSGRSSAYEQY
cdr3_length: 13; v_call: TRBV27; cdr3_aa: ASSSGRGNQETQY
cdr3_length: 13; v_call: TRBV6-1; cdr3_aa: ASSEAGQGRNEQF
cdr3_length: 11; v_call: TRBV19; cdr3_aa: ASSGDSFYGYT
cdr3_length: 13; v_call: TRBV5-5; cdr3_aa: ASSLGGRLGNEQF
cdr3_length: 14; v_call: TRBV10-1; cdr3_aa: ASSESTSGSYNEQF
cdr3_length: 11; v_call: TRBV19; cdr3_aa: ATSYQVSTEAF
cdr3_length: 11; v_call: TRBV29-1; cdr3_aa: SVGPLQGETQY
cdr3_length: 10; v_call: TRBV28; cdr3_aa: AAGTPKDTQY
cdr3_length: 12; v_call: TRBV3-1/TRBV3-2; cdr3_aa: ASSLQGPREKLF
cdr3_length: 11; v_call: TRBV4-1; cdr3_aa: ASSQALIYEQY
cdr3_length: 12; v_call: TRBV7-2; cdr3_aa: ASSSQWTGGEQY
cdr3_length: 14; v_call: TRBV7-5; cdr3_aa: ARTRPKRRNTGELF
cdr3_length: 12; v_call: TRBV5-4; cdr3_aa: ASSPDIFGNTIY
cdr3_length: 16; v_call: TRBV30; cdr3_aa: AWSGLAGGFANTGELF
cdr3_length: 15; v_call: TRBV30; cdr3_aa: AWSSLSSSRLYNEQF
cdr3_length: 12; v_call: TRBV6-5; cdr3_aa: ASSPEIRGYGYT